This T cell receptor beta chain was recorded in a study of blood T cell repertoires in COVID-19. Study-wide background: Sample material is recorded as cDNA or gDNA derived from T cells, B-cell-depleted T cells, or PBMCs.

As originally analysed: Reference gene primer amplification gave estimated nucleated cell counts. Repertoires were generated with immunoSEQ multiplex PCR, while TCRdb's copy carries only in-frame clones and drops some. V and J calls and clone size are given by that table; D and trimming were obtained from the DNA. The sample includes approximately 140,000 clones, approximately 90% of them seen just once. Ages ranged from 18 to 89 years, with residence in around 24 US areas. Cohorts were assigned according to the clinical history that participants reported. Germline V gene sequence: CDR1 SGHAT, CDR2 FQNNGV. Trimming cost V 2 bases and J 1 base, with 9 bases left between them. The CDR3 runs to 14 residues.

The sample consisted of PBMCs or T cells enriched from blood (not recorded which). The V call is TRBV11-2, the J call TRBJ2-7; the D gene is possibly TRBD1 (5 bases). The TCR sequence derives from a woman in her 30s with acute COVID-19. The CDR3 region has the DNA TGTGCCAGCAGCTTAAGTAGGGGTTCCTACGAGCAGTACTTC. It translates to CASSLSRGSYEQYF.